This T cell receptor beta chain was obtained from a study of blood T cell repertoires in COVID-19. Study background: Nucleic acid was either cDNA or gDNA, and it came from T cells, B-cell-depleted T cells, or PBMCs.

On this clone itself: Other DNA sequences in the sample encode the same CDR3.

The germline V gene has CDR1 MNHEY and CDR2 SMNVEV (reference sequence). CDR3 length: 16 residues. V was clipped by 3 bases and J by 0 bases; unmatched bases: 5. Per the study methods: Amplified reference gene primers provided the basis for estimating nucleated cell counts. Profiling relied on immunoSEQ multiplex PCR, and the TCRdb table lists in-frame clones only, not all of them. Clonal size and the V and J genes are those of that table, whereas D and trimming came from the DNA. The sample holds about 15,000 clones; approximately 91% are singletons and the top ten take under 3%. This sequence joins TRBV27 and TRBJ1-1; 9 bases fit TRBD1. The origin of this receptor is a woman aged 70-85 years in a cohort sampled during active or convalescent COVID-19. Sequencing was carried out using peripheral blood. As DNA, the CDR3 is TGTGCCAGCAGTTTGGACAGGGGTTCCATGAACACTGAAGCTTTCTTT. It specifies CASSLDRGSMNTEAFF.